This record covers a single TCR beta chain. This CDR3 is 15 amino acids long. V shed 6 bases, J shed 7 bases, and the junction held 11 bases outside the gene matches. Germline CDR1 and CDR2: SGHTA and FQGNSA. Per the study methods: Estimates of nucleated cell counts were drawn from the amplification of reference gene primers. Data came from immunoSEQ multiplex PCR; TCRdb stores just in-frame clones and leaves some out. From that table come the V and J calls and clone size; the DNA was used to work out D and trimming. The sample includes about 230,000 clones, 65% to 90% of them seen just once. This entry belongs to a study of blood T cell repertoires in COVID-19.

The sample was peripheral blood. The source is a woman between 45 and 65 years old with acute or convalescent COVID-19. The chain recombines TRBV7-2 with TRBJ1-2; 10 positions agree with TRBD1. CDR3 amino acids: CASSKRSRDRGGYTF. Here the CDR3 DNA reads TGTGCCAGCAGTAAACGCAGCCGGGACAGGGGTGGCTACACCTTC.